The T cell receptor (beta chain) under discussion was sequenced for a study of T-cell reconstitution after alpha-beta-depleted transplantation in children. Using unique molecular identifiers, the investigators prepared the TCRbeta library. TCRdb called the PCR reads again in MiXCR, with one record for every CDR3 protein. The sample shows 300,000 or so distinct CDR3 sequences, more than 8% of them seen only once. The CDR3 runs to 12 residues. V was pared by 5 bases and J by 8 bases, with 4 bases of the junction left unmatched. CDR1 is ENHRY and CDR2 is SYGVKD in the germline V gene. The table lists this clonotype with many counts.

The receptor's source is a human donor who donated a stem cell graft to a child with SCID. The sequencing here drew on PBMCs from the stem cell graft donor, taken from the stem cell graft. The chain recombines TRBV10-3 with TRBJ2-7; 9 nucleotides agree with TRBD1. The CDR3 nucleotides are TGTGCCATCAGTCCGGACAGGGGTAAGCAGTACTTC. Its translation is CAISPDRGKQYF.